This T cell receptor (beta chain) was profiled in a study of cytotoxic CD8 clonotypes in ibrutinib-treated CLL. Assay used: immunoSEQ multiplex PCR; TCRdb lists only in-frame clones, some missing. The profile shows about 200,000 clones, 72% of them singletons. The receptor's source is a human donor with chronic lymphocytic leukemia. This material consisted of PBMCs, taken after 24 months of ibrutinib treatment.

Written as DNA, the CDR3 is TGTGCCAGCAGCTTAGCTAGCGGGAGCACAGATACGCAGTATTTT. Translated: CASSLASGSTDTQYF. The chain employs TRBV7-2 and TRBJ2-3; the match to TRBD2 covers 7 bases. The CDR3 loop spans 15 amino acids. J lost 0 bases, V lost 0 bases, and 0 bases had no gene match. CDR1 SGHTA and CDR2 FQGNSA come from the germline V gene.